Each of the 5 T cell receptor beta chains below was sequenced from the same sample in a study of blood T cell repertoires in COVID-19. Generated by immunoSEQ multiplex PCR, the TCRdb table keeps only in-frame clones and is missing some. The sample records 75,000 to 100,000 clones, about 90% being singletons. Sequencing input: peripheral blood. These TCRs come from a man between 70 and 80 years old with acute or convalescent COVID-19.

Details on this clone: Other nucleotide sequences from this sample produce the same CDR3. CDR3 in amino acids: CASSQGRVNTEAFF. Written as DNA, the CDR3 is TGTGCCAGCAGCCAAGGTCGGGTTAACACTGAAGCTTTCTTT. The V gene is TRBV3-1 (or the pseudogene TRBV3-2), the J gene TRBJ1-1, with unresolved D. The CDR3 extends over 14 amino acids. Germline lookup yields CDR1 LGHDT and CDR2 YNNKEL (reference sequence). V lost 1 base and J lost 2, with 8 bases in between.

The table lists this clone with a count of one. The chain combines TRBV6-5 with TRBJ2-1; 9 positions match TRBD1. Trimming took 5 bases from V and 6 from J; bases not matched to a gene: 2. The CDR3 spans 13 residues. Germline V gives CDR1 MNHEY, CDR2 SVGAGI. The CDR3 region is CASSRDRANEQFF. The CDR3 coding sequence is TGTGCCAGCAGTAGGGACAGGGCCAATGAGCAGTTCTTC.

This chain uses TRBV4-2 with TRBJ2-7; 9 bases are shared with TRBD2. The CDR3 totals 17 residues. J was trimmed by 5 bases and V by 4 bases; bases with no gene match: 15. The germline CDR1 and CDR2 sequences are LGHNA and YNFKEQ. DNA for the CDR3: TGTGCCAGCAGCCCCTCCCCCGTTGGCGGGGGGGAGGACGAGCAGTACTTC. It yields the protein CASSPSPVGGGEDEQYF.

This clone has only a few counts. This sequence joins TRBV18 and TRBJ2-7; 9 bases align to TRBD1. CDR3 length equals 14 residues. Germline V CDR1 and CDR2: KGHSH, LQKENI. With V trimmed by 6 bases and J by 5 bases, 8 bases remained unmatched. CDR3 sequence reads: CASSPGTGTHEQYF. The DNA for the CDR3 is TGTGCCAGCTCCCCCGGGACAGGGACCCACGAGCAGTACTTC. Full variable domain (remainder filled in from reference TRBV18 and TRBJ2-7): NAGVMQNPRHLVRRRGQEARLRCSPMKGHSHVYWYRQLPEEGLKFMVYLQKENIIDESGMPKERFSAEFPKEGPSILRIQQVVRGDSAAYFCASSPGTGTHEQYFGPGTRLTVT.

The gene calls are TRBV19 and TRBJ1-5, with D uncertain. The germline V gene has CDR1 LNHDA and CDR2 SQIVND (reference sequence). The CDR3 is 13 amino acids. Trimming removed 3 bases at V and 1 base at J, with 4 bases between. CDR3 sequence: CASSIESNQPQHF. CDR3 nucleotides: TGTGCCAGTAGTATTGAGAGCAATCAGCCCCAGCATTTT.